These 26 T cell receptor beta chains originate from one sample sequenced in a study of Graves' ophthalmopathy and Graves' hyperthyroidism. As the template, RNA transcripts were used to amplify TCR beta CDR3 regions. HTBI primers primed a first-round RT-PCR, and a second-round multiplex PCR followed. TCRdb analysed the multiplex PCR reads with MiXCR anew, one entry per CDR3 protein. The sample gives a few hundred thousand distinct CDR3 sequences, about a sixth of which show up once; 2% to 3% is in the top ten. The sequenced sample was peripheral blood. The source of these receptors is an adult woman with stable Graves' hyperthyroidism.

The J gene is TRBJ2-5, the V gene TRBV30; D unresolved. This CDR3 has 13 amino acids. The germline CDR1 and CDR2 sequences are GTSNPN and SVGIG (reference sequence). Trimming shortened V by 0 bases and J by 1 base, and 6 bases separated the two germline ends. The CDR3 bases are TGTGCCTGGAGTGTAGTGATCCAAGAGACCCAGTACTTC. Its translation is CAWSVVIQETQYF. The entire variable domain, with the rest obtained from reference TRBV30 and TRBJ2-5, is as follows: SQTIHQWPATLVQPVGSPLSLECTVEGTSNPNLYWYRQAAGRGLQLLFYSVGIGQISSEVPQNLSASRPQDRQFILSSKKLLLSDSGFYLCAWSVVIQETQYFGPGTRLLVL.

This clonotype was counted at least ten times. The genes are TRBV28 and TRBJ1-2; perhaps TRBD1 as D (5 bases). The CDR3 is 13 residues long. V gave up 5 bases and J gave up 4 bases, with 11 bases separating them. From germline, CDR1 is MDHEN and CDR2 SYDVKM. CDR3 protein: CASSLRQIYGYTF. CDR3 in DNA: TGTGCCAGCAGTCTCCGACAGATCTATGGCTACACCTTC.

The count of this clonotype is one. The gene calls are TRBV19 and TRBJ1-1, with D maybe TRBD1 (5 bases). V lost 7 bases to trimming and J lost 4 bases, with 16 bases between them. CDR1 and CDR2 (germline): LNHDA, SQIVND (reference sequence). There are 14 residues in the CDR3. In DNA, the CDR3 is TGTGCCAGTATCGCAGGGAATTGGGGCACTGAAGCTTTCTTT. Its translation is CASIAGNWGTEAFF.

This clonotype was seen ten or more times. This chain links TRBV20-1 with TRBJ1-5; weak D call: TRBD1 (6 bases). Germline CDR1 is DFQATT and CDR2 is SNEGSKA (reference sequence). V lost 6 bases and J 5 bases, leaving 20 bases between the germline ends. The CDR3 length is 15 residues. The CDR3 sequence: CSAGGGREVDQPQHF. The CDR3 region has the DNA TGCAGTGCAGGGGGGGGCAGGGAAGTGGATCAGCCCCAGCATTTT.

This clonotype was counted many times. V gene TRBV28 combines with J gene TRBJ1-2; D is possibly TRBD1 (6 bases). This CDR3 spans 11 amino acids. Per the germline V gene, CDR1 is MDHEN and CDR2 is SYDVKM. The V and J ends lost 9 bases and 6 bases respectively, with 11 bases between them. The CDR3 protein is CARQGGHGYTF. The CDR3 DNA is TGTGCCAGACAGGGCGGTCATGGCTACACCTTC.

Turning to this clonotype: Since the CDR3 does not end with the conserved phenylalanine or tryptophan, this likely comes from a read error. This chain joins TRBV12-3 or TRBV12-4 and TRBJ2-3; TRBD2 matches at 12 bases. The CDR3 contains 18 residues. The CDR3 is CASGLVASGRASTDTQYC. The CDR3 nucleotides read TGTGCCAGCGGTTTAGTTGCTAGCGGGAGGGCTAGCACAGATACGCAGTATTGT.

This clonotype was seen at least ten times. CDR3 in amino acids: CSAEQGVGTGELFF. The CDR3 DNA is TGCAGTGCTGAACAGGGAGTCGGCACCGGGGAGCTGTTTTTT. This sequence joins TRBV20-1 and TRBJ2-2; the D gene is possibly TRBD1 (6 bases). Trimming took 5 bases from V and 4 from J, leaving 14 bases between them. This CDR3 spans 14 amino acids. The germline CDR1 and CDR2 sequences are DFQATT and SNEGSKA (reference sequence).

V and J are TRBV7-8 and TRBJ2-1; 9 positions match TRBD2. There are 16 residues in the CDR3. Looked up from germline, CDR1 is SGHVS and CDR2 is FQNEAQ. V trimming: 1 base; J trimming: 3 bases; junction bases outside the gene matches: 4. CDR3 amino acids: CASSLGRGGLYNEQFF. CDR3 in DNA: TGTGCCAGCAGCTTAGGGCGGGGGGGTCTCTACAATGAGCAGTTCTTC.

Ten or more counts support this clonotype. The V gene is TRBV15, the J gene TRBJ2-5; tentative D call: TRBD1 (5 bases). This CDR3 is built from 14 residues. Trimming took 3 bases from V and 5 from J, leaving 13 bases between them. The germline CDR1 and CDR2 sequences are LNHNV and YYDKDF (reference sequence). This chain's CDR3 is CATSSSRRQETQYF. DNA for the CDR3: TGTGCCACCAGCAGCTCCAGGAGACAGGAGACCCAGTACTTC. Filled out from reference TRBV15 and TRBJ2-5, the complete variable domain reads DAMVIQNPRYQVTQFGKPVTLSCSQTLNHNVMYWYQQKSSQAPKLLFHYYDKDFNNEADTPDNFQSRRPNTSFCFLDIRSPGLGDTAMYLCATSSSRRQETQYFGPGTRLLVL.

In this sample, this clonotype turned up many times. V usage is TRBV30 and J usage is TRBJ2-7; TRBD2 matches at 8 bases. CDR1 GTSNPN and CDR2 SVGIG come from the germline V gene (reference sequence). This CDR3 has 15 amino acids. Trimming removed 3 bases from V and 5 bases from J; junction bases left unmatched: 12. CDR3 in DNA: TGTGCCTGGAGCGTCTCAGCGGGAGCAATGAACGAGCAGTACTTC. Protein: CAWSVSAGAMNEQYF. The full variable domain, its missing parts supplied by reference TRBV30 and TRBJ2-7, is SQTIHQWPATLVQPVGSPLSLECTVEGTSNPNLYWYRQAAGRGLQLLFYSVGIGQISSEVPQNLSASRPQDRQFILSSKKLLLSDSGFYLCAWSVSAGAMNEQYFGPGTRLTVT.

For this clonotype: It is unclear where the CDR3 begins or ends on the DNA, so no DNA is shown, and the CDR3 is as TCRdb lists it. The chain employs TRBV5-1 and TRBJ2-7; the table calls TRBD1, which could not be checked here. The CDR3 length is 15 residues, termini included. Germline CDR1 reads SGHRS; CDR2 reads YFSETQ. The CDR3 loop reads CASSFGNGGTYEQYF.

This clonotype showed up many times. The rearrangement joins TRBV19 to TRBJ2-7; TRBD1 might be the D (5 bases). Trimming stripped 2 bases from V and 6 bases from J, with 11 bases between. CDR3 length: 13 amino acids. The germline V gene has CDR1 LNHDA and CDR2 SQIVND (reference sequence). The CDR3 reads CASSIQGLGEQYF. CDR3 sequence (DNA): TGTGCCAGTAGTATACAGGGCCTCGGCGAGCAGTACTTC.

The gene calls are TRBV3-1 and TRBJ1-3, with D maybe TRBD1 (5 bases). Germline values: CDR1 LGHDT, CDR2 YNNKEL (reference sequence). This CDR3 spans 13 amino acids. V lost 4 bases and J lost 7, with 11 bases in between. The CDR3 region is CASSPAGTNTIYF. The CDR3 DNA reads TGTGCCAGCAGCCCGGCAGGGACCAACACCATATATTTT.

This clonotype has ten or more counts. The chain's CDR3 is CASSETHGELFF. The CDR3 coding sequence is TGTGCCAGCAGTGAAACCCACGGGGAGCTGTTTTTT. This chain connects TRBV2 to TRBJ2-2; D unresolved. This CDR3 spans 12 amino acids. Trimming took 2 bases from V and 7 from J, leaving 5 bases between them. CDR1 is SNHLY, CDR2 FYNNEI, per germline.

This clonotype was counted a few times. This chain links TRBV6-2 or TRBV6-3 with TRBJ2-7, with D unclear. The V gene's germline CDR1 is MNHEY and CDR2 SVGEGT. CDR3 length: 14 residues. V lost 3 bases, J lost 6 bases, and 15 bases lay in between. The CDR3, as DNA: TGTGCCAGCAGTTATGTGGCCAGAGTCGGCGAGCAGTACTTC. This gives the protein CASSYVARVGEQYF.

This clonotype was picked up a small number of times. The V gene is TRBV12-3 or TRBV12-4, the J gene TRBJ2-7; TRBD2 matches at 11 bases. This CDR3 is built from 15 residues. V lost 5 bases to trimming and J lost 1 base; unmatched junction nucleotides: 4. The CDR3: CASSELAGGSYEQYF. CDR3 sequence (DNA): TGTGCCAGCAGTGAATTAGCGGGAGGGTCCTACGAGCAGTACTTC.

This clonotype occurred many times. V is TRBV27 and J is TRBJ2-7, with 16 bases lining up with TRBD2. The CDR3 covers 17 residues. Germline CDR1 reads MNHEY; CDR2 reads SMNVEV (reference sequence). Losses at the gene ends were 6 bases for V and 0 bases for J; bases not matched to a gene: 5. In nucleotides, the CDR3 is TGTGCCAGCAGCCGGGGGACTAGCGGGAGGGCCTCCTACGAGCAGTACTTC. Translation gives CASSRGTSGRASYEQYF.

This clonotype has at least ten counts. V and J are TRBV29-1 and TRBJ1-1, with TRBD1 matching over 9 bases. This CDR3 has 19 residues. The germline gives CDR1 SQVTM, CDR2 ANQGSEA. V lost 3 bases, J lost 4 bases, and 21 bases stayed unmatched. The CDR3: CSVEIVTGRTGEIGTEAFF. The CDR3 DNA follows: TGCAGCGTTGAGATAGTGACAGGGCGGACAGGGGAGATTGGCACTGAAGCTTTCTTT.

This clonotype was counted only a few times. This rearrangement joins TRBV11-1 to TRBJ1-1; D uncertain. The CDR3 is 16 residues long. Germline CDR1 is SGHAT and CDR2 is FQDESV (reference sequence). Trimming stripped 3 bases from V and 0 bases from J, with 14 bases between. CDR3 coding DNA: TGTGCCAGCAGCTTGTCCGAAGGGAATATGAACACTGAAGCTTTCTTT. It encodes CASSLSEGNMNTEAFF. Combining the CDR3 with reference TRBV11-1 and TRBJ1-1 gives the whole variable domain EAEVAQSPRYKITEKSQAVAFWCDPISGHATLYWYRQILGQGPELLVQFQDESVVDDSQLPKDRFSAERLKGVDSTLKIQPAELGDSAMYLCASSLSEGNMNTEAFFGQGTRLTVV.

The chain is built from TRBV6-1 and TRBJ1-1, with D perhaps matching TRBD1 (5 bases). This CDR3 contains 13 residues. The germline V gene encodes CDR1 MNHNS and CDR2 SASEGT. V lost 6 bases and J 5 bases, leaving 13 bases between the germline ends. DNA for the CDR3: TGTGCCAGCAGGTCCGGGACCGGGACTGAAGCTTTCTTT. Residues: CASRSGTGTEAFF.

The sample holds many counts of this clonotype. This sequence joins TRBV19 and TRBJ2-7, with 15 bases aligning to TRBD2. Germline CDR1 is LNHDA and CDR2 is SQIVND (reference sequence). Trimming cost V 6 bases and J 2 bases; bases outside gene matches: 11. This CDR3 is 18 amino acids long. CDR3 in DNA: TGTGCCAGTAGGCAGACCGGGACTAGCGGGAGGCCAACCTACGAGCAGTACTTC. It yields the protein CASRQTGTSGRPTYEQYF.

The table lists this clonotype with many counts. CDR3 nucleotides: TGTGCCATCAGTGAGTTCGGGGGCACTGAAGCTTTCTTT. Amino acids: CAISEFGGTEAFF. The gene calls are TRBV10-3 and TRBJ1-1; TRBD1 is a possible D gene (5 bases). The V and J ends lost 1 base and 4 bases respectively, with 7 bases between them. Germline CDR1 is ENHRY and CDR2 is SYGVKD. There are 13 residues in the CDR3.

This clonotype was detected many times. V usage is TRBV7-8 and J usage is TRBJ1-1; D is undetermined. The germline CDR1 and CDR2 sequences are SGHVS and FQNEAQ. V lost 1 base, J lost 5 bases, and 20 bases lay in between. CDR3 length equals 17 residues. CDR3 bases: TGTGCCAGCAGCTTAGAGGTAGTCCGACGCCCCCGTACTGAAGCTTTCTTT. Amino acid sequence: CASSLEVVRRPRTEAFF.

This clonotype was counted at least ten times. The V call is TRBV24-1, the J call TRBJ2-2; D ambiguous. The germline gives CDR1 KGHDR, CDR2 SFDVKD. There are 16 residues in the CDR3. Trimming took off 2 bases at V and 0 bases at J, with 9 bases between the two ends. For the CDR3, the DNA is TGTGCCACCAGTGATTGGGCCCGAGCGAACACCGGGGAGCTGTTTTTT. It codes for CATSDWARANTGELFF.

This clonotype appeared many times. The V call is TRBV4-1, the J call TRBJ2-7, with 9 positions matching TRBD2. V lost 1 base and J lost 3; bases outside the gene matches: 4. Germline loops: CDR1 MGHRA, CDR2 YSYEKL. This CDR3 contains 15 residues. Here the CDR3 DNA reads TGCGCCAGCAGCCAAGGGACTAGCGACCACTACGAGCAGTACTTC. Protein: CASSQGTSDHYEQYF.

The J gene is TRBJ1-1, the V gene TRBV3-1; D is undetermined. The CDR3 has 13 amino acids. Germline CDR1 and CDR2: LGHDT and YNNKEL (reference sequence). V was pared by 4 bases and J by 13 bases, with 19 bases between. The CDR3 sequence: CASSPRGTDLGFF. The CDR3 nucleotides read TGTGCCAGCAGCCCACGGGGTACTGATTTGGGTTTCTTT.